The source of this T cell receptor (beta chain) is a study of T cell responses to AZD1222 COVID-19 vaccine. Measured with immunoSEQ multiplex PCR; TCRdb has only the in-frame clones, and not every one. The sample has 150,000 to 200,000 clones; 94% are singletons. Germline lookup yields CDR1 SGHAT and CDR2 FQNNGV. CDR3 size: 16 residues. Trimming removed 5 bases from V and 7 bases from J, with 18 bases in between. This TCR was sampled from an adult who received the AZD1222 COVID-19 vaccine. The source material was peripheral blood, sampled 28 days after the second AZD1222 dose. This chain joins TRBV11-2 and TRBJ1-6; D might be TRBD1 (5 bases). CDR3 sequence reads: CASSPRSRANNSPLHF. CDR3 DNA: TGTGCCAGCAGCCCGAGGTCCAGGGCGAACAATTCACCCCTCCACTTT.